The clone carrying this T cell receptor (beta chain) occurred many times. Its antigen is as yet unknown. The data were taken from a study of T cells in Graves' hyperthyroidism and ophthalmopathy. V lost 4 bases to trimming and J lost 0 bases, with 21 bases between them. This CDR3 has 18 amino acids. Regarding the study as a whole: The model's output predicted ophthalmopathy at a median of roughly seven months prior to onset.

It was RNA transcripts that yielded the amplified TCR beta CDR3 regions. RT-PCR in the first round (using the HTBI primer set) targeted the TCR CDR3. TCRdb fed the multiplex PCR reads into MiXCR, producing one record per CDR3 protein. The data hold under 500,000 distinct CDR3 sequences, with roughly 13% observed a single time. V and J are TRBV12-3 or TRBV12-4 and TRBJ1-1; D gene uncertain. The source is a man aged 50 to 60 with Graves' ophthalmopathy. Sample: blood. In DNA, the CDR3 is TGTGCCAGCAGTTCCCTTTATAAGAGGCGTGGAATGAACACTGAAGCTTTCTTT. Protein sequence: CASSSLYKRRGMNTEAFF.